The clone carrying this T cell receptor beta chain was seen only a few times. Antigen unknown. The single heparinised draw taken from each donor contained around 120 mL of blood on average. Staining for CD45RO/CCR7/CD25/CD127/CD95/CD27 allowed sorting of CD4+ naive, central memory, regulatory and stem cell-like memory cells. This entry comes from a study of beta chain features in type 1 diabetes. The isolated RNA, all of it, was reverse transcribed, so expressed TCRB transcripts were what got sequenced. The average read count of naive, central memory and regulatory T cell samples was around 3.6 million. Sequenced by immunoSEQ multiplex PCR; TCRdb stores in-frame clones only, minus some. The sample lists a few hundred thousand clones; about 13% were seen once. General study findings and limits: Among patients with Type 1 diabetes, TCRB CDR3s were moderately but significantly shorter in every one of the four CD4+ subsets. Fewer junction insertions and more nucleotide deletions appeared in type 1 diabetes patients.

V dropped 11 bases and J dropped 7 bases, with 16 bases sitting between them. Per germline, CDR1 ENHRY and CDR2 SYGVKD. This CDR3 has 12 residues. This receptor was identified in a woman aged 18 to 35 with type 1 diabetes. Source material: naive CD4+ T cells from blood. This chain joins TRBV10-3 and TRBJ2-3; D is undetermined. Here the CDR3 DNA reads TGTGCCCACTCATCGGCACAGAATACGCAGTATTTT. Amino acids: CAHSSAQNTQYF.